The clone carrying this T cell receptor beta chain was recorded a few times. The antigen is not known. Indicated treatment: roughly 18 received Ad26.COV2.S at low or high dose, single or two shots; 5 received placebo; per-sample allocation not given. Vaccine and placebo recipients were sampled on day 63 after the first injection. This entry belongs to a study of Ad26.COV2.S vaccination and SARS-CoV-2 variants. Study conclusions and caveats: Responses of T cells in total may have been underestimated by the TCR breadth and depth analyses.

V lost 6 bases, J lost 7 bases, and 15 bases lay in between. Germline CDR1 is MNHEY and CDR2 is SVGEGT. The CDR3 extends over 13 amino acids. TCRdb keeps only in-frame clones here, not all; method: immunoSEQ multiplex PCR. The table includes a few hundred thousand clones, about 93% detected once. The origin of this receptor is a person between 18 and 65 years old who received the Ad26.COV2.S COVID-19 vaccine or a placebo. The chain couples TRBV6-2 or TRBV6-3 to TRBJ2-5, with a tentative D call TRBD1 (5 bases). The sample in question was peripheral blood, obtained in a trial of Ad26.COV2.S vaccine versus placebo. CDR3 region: CASSRPPGWTQYF. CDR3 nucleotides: TGTGCCAGCAGCCGCCCCCCAGGGTGGACCCAGTACTTC.